Listed below are T cell receptor beta chains from one sample, sequenced in a study of identical twins. TCRdb redid the calling of the 5' RACE reads with MiXCR, one entry per CDR3 protein. The sample carries roughly 1,500,000 distinct CDR3 sequences, less than 40% recorded once. Sample: cord blood. Receptors originate from a newborn girl in good health. The CDR3 runs from the conserved cysteine through the conserved F or W. Fields, in order: J gene, V gene, clone size, D gene, CDR3 DNA, CDR3 protein. D genes are given only for firm matches. The size entry is marked missing in some rows and otherwise reads once, few, many or a size class.

TRBJ2-7 TRBV6-1 few NA TGTGCCAGCCTTGACTACCCCTACGAGCAGTACTTC CASLDYPYEQYF
TRBJ2-3 TRBV12-3/TRBV12-4 few NA TGTGCCAGCACCCCAGGGGAAGATACGCAGTATTTT CASTPGEDTQYF
TRBJ2-3 TRBV5-4 NA NA TGTGCCGGCAGCTACAGGCCAGATACGCAGTATTTT CAGSYRPDTQYF
TRBJ1-6 TRBV10-3 NA NA TGTGCCATCAGTGAAGGTCCTAATAATTCACCCCCCCACTTT CAISEGPNNSPPHF
TRBJ2-3 TRBV5-1 few NA TGCGCCAGCAGCTTGGTGGTCCTCACAGATACGCAGTATTTT CASSLVVLTDTQYF
TRBJ2-3 TRBV20-1 few TRBD2 TGCAGTGGGGTAGCGGGGGTCGAAGGGGGCACAGATACGCAGTATTTT CSGVAGVEGGTDTQYF
TRBJ2-3 TRBV20-1 NA TRBD2 TGCAGTGCTTGGAGACTAGCGGGGGGGCAAGATACGCAGTATTTT CSAWRLAGGQDTQYF
TRBJ1-1 TRBV5-1 few NA TGCGCCAGCAGTCACGGGACGGTGAACACTGAAGCTTTCTTT CASSHGTVNTEAFF
TRBJ2-3 TRBV20-1 NA TRBD2 TGCAGTGCTAGAGATAGCGAGCGGGAGGGTAGCACAGATACGCAGTATTTT CSARDSEREGSTDTQYF
TRBJ2-1 TRBV24-1 few NA TGTGCCACCAGTGTTAGTCAGCAGCAGTTCTTC CATSVSQQQFF
TRBJ1-3 TRBV30 NA NA TGTGCCTGGAGCCTGACAGTCTCTGGAAACACCATATATTTT CAWSLTVSGNTIYF
TRBJ2-3 TRBV7-9 few TRBD2 TGTGCCAGCAGCATTAGCGGGAGCACAGATACGCAGTATTTT CASSISGSTDTQYF
TRBJ1-4 TRBV4-2 few TRBD1 TGTGCCAGCAGCCAACCGGGACAGGGGGGGCCCAATGAAAAACTGTTTTTT CASSQPGQGGPNEKLFF
TRBJ2-5 TRBV6-6 NA NA TGTGCCAGCAGTGCCTGGGGGGAGCTAGGGGAGACCCAGTACTTC CASSAWGELGETQYF
TRBJ2-1 TRBV20-1 few NA TGCAGTGCTAGAGATACTCGAGGGCTACCCAATGAGCAGTTCTTC CSARDTRGLPNEQFF
TRBJ2-1 TRBV25-1 few NA TGTGCCAGCAGTGGACCTAATAGGGTCCCTTACAATGAGCAGTTCTTC CASSGPNRVPYNEQFF
TRBJ1-4 TRBV12-3/TRBV12-4 few NA TGTGCCAGCACTAAAGGGGTGGGGAAACTGTTTTTT CASTKGVGKLFF
TRBJ2-1 TRBV29-1 many NA TGCAGCACCAGCGCGGGAACCAATGAGCAGTTCTTC CSTSAGTNEQFF
TRBJ2-3 TRBV3-1 NA TRBD1 TGTGCCAGCAGCCAAGATTACAGCGAGGGGACAGGTACGCAGTATTTT CASSQDYSEGTGTQYF
TRBJ1-1 TRBV7-9 NA NA TGTGCCAGCAGCCCACCCGGGAGTGAAGCTTTCTTT CASSPPGSEAFF